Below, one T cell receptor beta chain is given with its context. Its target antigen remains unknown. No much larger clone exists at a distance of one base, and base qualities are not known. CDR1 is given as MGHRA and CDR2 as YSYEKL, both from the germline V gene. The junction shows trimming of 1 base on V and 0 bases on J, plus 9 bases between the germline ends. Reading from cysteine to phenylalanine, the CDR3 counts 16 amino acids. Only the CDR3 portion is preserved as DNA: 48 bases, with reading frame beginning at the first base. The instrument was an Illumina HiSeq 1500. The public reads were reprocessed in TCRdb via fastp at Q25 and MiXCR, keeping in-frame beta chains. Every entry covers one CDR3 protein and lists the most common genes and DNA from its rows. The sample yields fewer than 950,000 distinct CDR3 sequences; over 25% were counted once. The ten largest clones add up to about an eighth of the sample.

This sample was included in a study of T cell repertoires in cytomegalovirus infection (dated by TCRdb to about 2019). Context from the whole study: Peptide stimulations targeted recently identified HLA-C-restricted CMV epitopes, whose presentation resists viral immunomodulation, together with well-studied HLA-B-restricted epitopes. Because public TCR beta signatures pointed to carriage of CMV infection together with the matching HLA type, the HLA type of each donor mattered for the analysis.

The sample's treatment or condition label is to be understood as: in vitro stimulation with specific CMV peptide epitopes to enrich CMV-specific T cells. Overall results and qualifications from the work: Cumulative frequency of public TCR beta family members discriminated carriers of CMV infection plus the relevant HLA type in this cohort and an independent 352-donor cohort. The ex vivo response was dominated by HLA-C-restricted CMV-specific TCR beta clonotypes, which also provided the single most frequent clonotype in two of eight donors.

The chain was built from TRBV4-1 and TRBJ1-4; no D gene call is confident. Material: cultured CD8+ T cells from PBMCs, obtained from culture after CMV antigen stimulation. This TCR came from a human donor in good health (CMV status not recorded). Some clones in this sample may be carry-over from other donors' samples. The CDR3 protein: CASSQVGAPTNEKLFF. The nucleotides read TGCGCCAGCAGCCAAGTTGGCGCCCCAACTAATGAAAAACTGTTTTTT.